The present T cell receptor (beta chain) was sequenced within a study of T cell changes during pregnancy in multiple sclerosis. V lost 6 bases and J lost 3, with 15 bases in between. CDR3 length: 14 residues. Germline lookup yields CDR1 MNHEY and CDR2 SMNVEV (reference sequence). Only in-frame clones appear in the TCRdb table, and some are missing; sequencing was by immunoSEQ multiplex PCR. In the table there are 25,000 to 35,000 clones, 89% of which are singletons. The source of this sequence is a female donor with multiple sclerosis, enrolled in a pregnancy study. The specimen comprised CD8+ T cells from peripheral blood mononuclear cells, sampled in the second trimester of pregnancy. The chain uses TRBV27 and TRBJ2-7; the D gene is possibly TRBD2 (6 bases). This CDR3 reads CASRQVGGRYEQYF. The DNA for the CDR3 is TGTGCCAGCAGACAAGTCGGGGGACGCTACGAGCAGTACTTC.